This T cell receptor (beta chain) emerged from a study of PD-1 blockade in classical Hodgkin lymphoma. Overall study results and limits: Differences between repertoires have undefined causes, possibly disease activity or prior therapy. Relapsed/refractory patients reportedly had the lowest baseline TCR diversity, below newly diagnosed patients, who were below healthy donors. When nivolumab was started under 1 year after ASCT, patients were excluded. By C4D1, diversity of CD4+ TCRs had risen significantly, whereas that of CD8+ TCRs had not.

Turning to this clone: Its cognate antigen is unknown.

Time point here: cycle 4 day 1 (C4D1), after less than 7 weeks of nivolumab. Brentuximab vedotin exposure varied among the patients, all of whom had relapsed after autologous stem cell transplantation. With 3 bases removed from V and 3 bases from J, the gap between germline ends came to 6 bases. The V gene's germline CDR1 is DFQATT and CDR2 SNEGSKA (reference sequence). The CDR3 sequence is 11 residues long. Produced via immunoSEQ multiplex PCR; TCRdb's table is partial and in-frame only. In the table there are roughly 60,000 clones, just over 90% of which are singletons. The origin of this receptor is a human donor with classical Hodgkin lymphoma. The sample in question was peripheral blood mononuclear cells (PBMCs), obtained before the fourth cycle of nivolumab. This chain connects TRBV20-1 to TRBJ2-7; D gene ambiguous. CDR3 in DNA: TGCAGTGCTAGTTCTAGCTACGAGCAGTACTTC. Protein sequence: CSASSSYEQYF.